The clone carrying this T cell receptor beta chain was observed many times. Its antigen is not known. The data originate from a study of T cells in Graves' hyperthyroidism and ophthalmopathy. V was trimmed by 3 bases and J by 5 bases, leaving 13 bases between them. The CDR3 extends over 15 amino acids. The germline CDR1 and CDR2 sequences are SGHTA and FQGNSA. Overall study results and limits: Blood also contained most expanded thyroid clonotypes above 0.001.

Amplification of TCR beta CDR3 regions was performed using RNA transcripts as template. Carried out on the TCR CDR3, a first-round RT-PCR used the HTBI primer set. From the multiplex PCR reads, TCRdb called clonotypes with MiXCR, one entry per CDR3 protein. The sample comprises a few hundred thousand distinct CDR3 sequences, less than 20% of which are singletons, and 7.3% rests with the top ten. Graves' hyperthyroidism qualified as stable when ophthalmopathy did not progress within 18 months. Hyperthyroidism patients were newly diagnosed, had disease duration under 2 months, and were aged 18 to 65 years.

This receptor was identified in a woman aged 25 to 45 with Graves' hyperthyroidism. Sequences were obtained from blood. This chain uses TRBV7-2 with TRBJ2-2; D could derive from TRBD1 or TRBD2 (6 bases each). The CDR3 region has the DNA TGTGCCAGCAGCTTGCAGGGGCGGGAAACCGGGGAGCTGTTTTTT. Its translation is CASSLQGRETGELFF. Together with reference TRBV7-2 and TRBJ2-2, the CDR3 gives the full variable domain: GAGVSQSPSNKVTEKGKDVELRCDPISGHTALYWYRQSLGQGLEFLIYFQGNSAPDKSGLPSDRFSAERTGGSVSTLTIQRTQQEDSAVYLCASSLQGRETGELFFGEGSRLTVL.